Listed below are T cell receptor beta chains from one sample, sequenced in a study of blood T cell repertoires in COVID-19. Profiling relied on immunoSEQ multiplex PCR, and the TCRdb table lists in-frame clones only, not all of them. The table lists roughly 220,000 clones, 60% to 85% of them singletons. Sequencing used peripheral blood. The receptors were sampled from a woman between 65 and 79 years old with acute or convalescent COVID-19. The CDR3 runs from the conserved cysteine through the conserved F or W. The order of the fields is V gene, CDR3 length, J gene, CDR3 protein.

TRBV28	15	TRBJ1-5	CASSYDRGSNQPQHF
TRBV2	15	TRBJ1-5	CASSGPGTGNQPQHF
TRBV5-4	15	TRBJ1-2	CASSSQNREIYGYTF
TRBV11-2	17	TRBJ2-1	CASSPLAGTGIYNEQFF
TRBV10-3	16	TRBJ2-1	CATTSEDRAGYNEQFF
TRBV10-3	14	TRBJ1-6	CAISQGTENSPLHF
TRBV7-2	16	TRBJ2-7	CASSLAPPTLSYEQYF
TRBV3-1/TRBV3-2	15	TRBJ2-1	CASSLGLAGGFEQFF
TRBV6-5	15	TRBJ1-6	CASQVGGDYNSPLHF
TRBV7-2	16	TRBJ2-7	CASSLEGTSGSYEQYF
TRBV2	15	TRBJ1-3	CASSEGGRGGNTIYF
TRBV5-4	16	TRBJ1-3	CASSLRQANSGNTIYF
TRBV29-1	13	TRBJ1-1	CSVLRGGNTEAFF
TRBV20-1	11	TRBJ2-3	CSELAGHTQYF
TRBV11-3	16	TRBJ2-3	CASSPSQGAGTDTQYF
TRBV18	16	TRBJ2-7	CASSLGMGGGSYEQYF
TRBV3-1/TRBV3-2	14	TRBJ1-4	CASKRNRGREKLFF
TRBV20-1	13	TRBJ2-1	CSASRGAGNEQFF
TRBV5-4	16	TRBJ2-2	CASRLRAGGDTGELFF